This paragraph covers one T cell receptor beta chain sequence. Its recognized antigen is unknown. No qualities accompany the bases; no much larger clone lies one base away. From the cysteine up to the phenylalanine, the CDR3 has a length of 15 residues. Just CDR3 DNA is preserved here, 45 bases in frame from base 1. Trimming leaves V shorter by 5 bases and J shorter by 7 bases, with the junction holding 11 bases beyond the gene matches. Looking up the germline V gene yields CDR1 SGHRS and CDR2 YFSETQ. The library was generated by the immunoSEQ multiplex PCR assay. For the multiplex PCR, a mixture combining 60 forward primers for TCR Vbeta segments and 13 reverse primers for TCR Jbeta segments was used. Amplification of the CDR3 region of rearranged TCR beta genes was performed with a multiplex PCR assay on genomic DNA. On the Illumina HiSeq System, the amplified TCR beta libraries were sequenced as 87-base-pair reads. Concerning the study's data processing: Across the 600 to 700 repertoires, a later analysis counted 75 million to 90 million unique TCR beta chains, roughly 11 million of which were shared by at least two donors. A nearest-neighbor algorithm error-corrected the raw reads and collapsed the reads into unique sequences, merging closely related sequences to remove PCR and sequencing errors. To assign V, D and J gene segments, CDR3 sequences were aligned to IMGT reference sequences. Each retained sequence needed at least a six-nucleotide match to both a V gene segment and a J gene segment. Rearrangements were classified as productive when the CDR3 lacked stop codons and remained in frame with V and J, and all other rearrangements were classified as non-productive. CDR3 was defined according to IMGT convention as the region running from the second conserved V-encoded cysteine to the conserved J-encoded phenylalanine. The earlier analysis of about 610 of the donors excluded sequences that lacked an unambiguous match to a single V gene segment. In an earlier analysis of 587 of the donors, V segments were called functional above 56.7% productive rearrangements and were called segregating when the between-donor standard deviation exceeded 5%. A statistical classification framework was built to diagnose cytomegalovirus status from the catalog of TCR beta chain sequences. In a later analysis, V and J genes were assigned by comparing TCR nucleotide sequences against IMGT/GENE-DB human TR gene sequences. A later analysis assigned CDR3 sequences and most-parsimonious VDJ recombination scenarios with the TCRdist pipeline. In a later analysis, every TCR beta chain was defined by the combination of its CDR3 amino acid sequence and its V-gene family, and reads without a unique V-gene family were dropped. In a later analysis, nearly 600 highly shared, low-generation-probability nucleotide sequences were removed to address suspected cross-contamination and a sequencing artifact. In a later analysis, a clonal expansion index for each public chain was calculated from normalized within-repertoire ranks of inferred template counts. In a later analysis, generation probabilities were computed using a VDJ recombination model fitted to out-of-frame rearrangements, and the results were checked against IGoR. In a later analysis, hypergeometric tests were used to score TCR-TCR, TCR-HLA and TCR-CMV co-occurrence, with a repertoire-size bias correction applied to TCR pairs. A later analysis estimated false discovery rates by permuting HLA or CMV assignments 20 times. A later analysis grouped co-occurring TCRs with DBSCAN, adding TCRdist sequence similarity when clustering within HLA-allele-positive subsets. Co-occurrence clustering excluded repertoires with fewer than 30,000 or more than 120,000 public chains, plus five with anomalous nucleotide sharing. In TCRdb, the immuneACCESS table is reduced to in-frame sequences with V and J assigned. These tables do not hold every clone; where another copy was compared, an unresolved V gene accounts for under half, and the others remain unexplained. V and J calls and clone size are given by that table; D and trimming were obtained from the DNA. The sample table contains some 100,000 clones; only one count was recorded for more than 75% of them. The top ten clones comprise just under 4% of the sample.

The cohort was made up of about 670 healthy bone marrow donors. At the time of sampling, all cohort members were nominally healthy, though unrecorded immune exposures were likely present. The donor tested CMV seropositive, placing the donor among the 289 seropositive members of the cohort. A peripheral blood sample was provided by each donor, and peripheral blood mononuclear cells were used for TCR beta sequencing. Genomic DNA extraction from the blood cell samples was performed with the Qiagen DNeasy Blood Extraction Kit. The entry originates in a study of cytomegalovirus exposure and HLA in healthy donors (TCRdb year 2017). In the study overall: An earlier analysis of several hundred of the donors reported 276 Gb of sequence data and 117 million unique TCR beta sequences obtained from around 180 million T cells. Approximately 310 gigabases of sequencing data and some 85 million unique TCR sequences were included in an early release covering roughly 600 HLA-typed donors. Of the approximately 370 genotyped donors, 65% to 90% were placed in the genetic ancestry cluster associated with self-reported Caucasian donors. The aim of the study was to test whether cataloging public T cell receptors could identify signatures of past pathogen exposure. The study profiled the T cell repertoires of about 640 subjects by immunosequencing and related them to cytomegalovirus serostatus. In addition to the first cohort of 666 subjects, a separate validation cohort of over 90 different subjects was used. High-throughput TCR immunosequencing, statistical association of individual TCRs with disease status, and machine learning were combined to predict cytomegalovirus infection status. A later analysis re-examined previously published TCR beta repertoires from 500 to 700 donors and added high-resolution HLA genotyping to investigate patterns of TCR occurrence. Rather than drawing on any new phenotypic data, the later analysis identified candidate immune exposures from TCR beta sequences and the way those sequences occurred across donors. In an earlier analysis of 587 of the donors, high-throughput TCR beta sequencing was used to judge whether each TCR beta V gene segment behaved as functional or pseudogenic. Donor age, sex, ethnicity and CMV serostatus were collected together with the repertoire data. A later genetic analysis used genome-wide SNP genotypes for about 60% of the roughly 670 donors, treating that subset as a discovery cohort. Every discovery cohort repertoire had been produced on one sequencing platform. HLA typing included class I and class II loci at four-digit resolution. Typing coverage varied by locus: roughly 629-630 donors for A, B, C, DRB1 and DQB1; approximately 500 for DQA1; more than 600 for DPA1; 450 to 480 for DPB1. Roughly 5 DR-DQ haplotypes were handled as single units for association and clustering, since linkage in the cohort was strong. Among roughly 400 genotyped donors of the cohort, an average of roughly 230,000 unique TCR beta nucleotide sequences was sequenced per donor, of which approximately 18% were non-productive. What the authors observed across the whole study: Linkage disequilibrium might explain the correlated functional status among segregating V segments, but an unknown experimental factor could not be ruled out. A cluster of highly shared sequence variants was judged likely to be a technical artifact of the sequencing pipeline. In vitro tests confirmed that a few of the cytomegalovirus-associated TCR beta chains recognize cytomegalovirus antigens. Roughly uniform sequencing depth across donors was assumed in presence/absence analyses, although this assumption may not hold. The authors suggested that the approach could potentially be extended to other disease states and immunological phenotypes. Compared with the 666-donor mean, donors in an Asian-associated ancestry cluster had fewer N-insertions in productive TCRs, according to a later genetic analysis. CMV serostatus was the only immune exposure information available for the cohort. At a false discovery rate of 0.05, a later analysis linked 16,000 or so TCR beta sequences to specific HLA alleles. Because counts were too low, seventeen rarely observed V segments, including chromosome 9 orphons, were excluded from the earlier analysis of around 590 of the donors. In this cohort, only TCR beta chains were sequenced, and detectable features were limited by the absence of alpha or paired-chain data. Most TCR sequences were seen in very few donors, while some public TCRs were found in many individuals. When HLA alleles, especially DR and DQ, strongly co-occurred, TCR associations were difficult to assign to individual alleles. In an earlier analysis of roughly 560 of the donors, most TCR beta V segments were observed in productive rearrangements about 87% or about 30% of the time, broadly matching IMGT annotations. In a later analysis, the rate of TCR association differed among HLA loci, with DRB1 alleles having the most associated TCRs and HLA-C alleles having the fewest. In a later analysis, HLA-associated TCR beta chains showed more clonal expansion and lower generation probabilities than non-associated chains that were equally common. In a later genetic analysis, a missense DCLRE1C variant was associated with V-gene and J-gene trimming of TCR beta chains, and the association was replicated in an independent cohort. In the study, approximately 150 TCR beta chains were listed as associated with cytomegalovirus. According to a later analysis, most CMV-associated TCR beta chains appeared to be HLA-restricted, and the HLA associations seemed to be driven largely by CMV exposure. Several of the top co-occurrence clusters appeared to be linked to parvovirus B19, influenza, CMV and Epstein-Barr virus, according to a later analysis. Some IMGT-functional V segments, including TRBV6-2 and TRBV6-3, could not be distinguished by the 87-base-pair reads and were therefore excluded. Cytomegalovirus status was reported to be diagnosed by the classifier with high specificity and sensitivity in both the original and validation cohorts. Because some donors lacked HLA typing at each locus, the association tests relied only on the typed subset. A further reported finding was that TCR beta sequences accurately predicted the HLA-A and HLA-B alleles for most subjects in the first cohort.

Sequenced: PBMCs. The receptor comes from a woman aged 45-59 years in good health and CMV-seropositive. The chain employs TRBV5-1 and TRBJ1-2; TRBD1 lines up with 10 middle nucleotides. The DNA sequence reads TGCGCCAGCAGGCCTCGGGACAGGGGACTTGCTGGCTACACCTTC. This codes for CASRPRDRGLAGYTF. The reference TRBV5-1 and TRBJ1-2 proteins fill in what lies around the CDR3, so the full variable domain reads KAGVTQTPRYLIKTRGQQVTLSCSPISGHRSVSWYQQTPGQGLQFLFEYFSETQRNKGNFPGRFSGRQFSNSRSEMNVSTLELGDSALYLCASRPRDRGLAGYTFGSGTRLTVV.